A selection of T cell receptor beta chains follows, all from one sample in a study of T-cell memory formation after mild COVID-19. From the 5' RACE reads, TCRdb called clonotypes with MiXCR, one entry per CDR3 protein. The sample consists of about 620,000 distinct CDR3 sequences, approximately 19% of them appearing once. The sample consisted of PBMCs or a T cell subset sorted from them (not recorded which). These receptors came from an adult woman who had mild COVID-19 (a few samples of this study predate the infection). Cell type and time point are not known. CDR3s include the opening cysteine and the closing phenylalanine or tryptophan. Each record gives: clone size, J gene, D gene, V gene, CDR3 protein, CDR3 DNA. The D gene is left open where the match is weak. Size values are once, few and many counts, or a class for expanded clones, and some rows have none.

abundance: -; j_gene: TRBJ1-6; d_gene: -; v_gene: TRBV4-1; CDR3aa: CASSQAVSDLPPLHF; CDR3nt: TGCGCCAGCAGCCAAGCAGTCTCTGACTTGCCACCCCTCCACTTT
abundance: -; j_gene: TRBJ2-5; d_gene: TRBD1; v_gene: TRBV7-8; CDR3aa: CASSSPTGMVQETQYF; CDR3nt: TGTGCCAGCAGCTCCCCGACAGGGATGGTTCAAGAGACCCAGTACTTC
abundance: -; j_gene: TRBJ2-5; d_gene: -; v_gene: TRBV7-6; CDR3aa: CASSLRLNREETQYF; CDR3nt: TGTGCCAGCAGCTTAAGGTTGAACAGGGAAGAGACCCAGTACTTC
abundance: -; j_gene: TRBJ2-3; d_gene: TRBD2; v_gene: TRBV13; CDR3aa: CASSKREIADTQYF; CDR3nt: TGTGCCAGCAGTAAGCGGGAGATCGCAGATACGCAGTATTTT
abundance: -; j_gene: TRBJ1-5; d_gene: -; v_gene: TRBV24-1; CDR3aa: CATSDPRVSNQPQHF; CDR3nt: TGTGCCACCAGTGATCCCAGGGTTAGCAATCAGCCCCAGCATTTT
abundance: -; j_gene: TRBJ2-3; d_gene: -; v_gene: TRBV6-2/TRBV6-3; CDR3aa: CASSPVLAVKTSTDTQYF; CDR3nt: TGTGCCAGCAGTCCCGTGTTAGCGGTAAAGACTAGCACAGATACGCAGTATTTT
abundance: few; j_gene: TRBJ2-5; d_gene: -; v_gene: TRBV3-1; CDR3aa: CASSQGVRETQYF; CDR3nt: TGTGCCAGCAGCCAAGGTGTTAGAGAGACCCAGTACTTC
abundance: -; j_gene: TRBJ2-6; d_gene: -; v_gene: TRBV29-1; CDR3aa: CSVLPYRPSGANVLTF; CDR3nt: TGCAGCGTTCTTCCATACAGGCCCTCTGGGGCCAACGTCCTGACTTTC
abundance: few; j_gene: TRBJ1-1; d_gene: -; v_gene: TRBV20-1; CDR3aa: CSASEMGAGGEAFF; CDR3nt: TGCAGTGCTAGTGAGATGGGGGCGGGTGGAGAAGCTTTCTTT
abundance: many; j_gene: TRBJ2-2; d_gene: TRBD2; v_gene: TRBV18; CDR3aa: CASSPAGANTGELFF; CDR3nt: TGTGCCAGCTCACCGGCGGGGGCGAACACCGGGGAGCTGTTTTTT
abundance: -; j_gene: TRBJ1-2; d_gene: TRBD1; v_gene: TRBV20-1; CDR3aa: CSARRQGIDYGYTF; CDR3nt: TGCAGTGCTAGGCGACAGGGGATCGACTATGGCTACACCTTC
abundance: -; j_gene: TRBJ2-5; d_gene: TRBD1; v_gene: TRBV28; CDR3aa: CASSRDRVLQTQYF; CDR3nt: TGTGCCAGCAGTCGAGACAGGGTGTTGCAGACCCAGTACTTC
abundance: -; j_gene: TRBJ1-3; d_gene: -; v_gene: TRBV6-5; CDR3aa: CASSQNSGNTIYF; CDR3nt: TGTGCCAGCAGCCAAAATTCGGGAAACACCATATATTTT
abundance: once; j_gene: TRBJ1-4; d_gene: TRBD1; v_gene: TRBV7-9; CDR3aa: CASSPATLQGSKATNEKLFF; CDR3nt: TGTGCCAGCAGCCCCGCCACACTACAGGGGAGTAAGGCAACTAATGAAAAACTGTTTTTT
abundance: -; j_gene: TRBJ2-4; d_gene: -; v_gene: TRBV27; CDR3aa: CASSSGAVLAKNIQYF; CDR3nt: TGTGCCAGCAGTTCCGGTGCAGTCCTAGCCAAAAACATTCAGTACTTC
abundance: few; j_gene: TRBJ1-5; d_gene: -; v_gene: TRBV27; CDR3aa: CASSHRQQPQHF; CDR3nt: TGTGCCAGCAGTCATCGACAGCAGCCCCAGCATTTT
abundance: many; j_gene: TRBJ1-2; d_gene: -; v_gene: TRBV19; CDR3aa: CASSERLRTNYGYTF; CDR3nt: TGTGCCAGTAGTGAACGGCTGAGGACTAACTATGGCTACACCTTC
abundance: few; j_gene: TRBJ2-7; d_gene: TRBD1; v_gene: TRBV7-9; CDR3aa: CASSPGQGDRGFYEQYF; CDR3nt: TGTGCCAGCAGTCCGGGTCAGGGGGACAGGGGATTCTACGAGCAGTACTTC
abundance: -; j_gene: TRBJ1-1; d_gene: -; v_gene: TRBV20-1; CDR3aa: CSGLLGWAEAFF; CDR3nt: TGCAGTGGACTCTTAGGTTGGGCTGAAGCTTTCTTT
abundance: -; j_gene: TRBJ2-1; d_gene: TRBD2; v_gene: TRBV18; CDR3aa: CASSPSASGGYNEQFF; CDR3nt: TGTGCCAGCTCACCGTCGGCTAGCGGGGGGTACAATGAGCAGTTCTTC
abundance: many; j_gene: TRBJ2-1; d_gene: -; v_gene: TRBV9; CDR3aa: CASSVGTVENEQFF; CDR3nt: TGTGCCAGCAGCGTCGGCACCGTCGAAAATGAGCAGTTCTTC
abundance: few; j_gene: TRBJ2-3; d_gene: TRBD1; v_gene: TRBV7-8; CDR3aa: CASRWTGLITDTQYF; CDR3nt: TGTGCCAGCAGATGGACAGGCTTAATCACAGATACGCAGTATTTT
abundance: many; j_gene: TRBJ2-7; d_gene: -; v_gene: TRBV7-8; CDR3aa: CASSLKGGTATYEQYF; CDR3nt: TGTGCCAGCAGCTTGAAAGGCGGGACAGCTACCTACGAGCAGTACTTC
abundance: -; j_gene: TRBJ2-5; d_gene: -; v_gene: TRBV7-9; CDR3aa: CASSLGGQGPWETQYF; CDR3nt: TGTGCCAGCAGCTTAGGCGGGCAGGGTCCGTGGGAGACCCAGTACTTC
abundance: -; j_gene: TRBJ1-1; d_gene: -; v_gene: TRBV20-1; CDR3aa: CSARPAPKTEAFF; CDR3nt: TGCAGTGCTAGACCGGCCCCGAAGACTGAAGCTTTCTTT
abundance: -; j_gene: TRBJ2-1; d_gene: TRBD2; v_gene: TRBV6-2/TRBV6-3; CDR3aa: CASCSSGGPYNEQFF; CDR3nt: TGTGCCAGCTGTTCGTCGGGGGGACCCTACAATGAGCAGTTCTTC
abundance: -; j_gene: TRBJ1-2; d_gene: TRBD1; v_gene: TRBV4-2; CDR3aa: CASSQDPGQDILAHGYTF; CDR3nt: TGTGCCAGCAGCCAAGACCCGGGACAGGACATCCTAGCTCATGGCTACACCTTC
abundance: -; j_gene: TRBJ2-5; d_gene: -; v_gene: TRBV9; CDR3aa: CASSDGGTLETQYF; CDR3nt: TGTGCCAGCAGCGACGGGGGAACTTTAGAGACCCAGTACTTC
abundance: few; j_gene: TRBJ2-1; d_gene: TRBD1; v_gene: TRBV5-6; CDR3aa: CASSHSRGRPEQFF; CDR3nt: TGTGCCAGCAGCCATTCCAGGGGGCGCCCTGAGCAGTTCTTC
abundance: many; j_gene: TRBJ1-6; d_gene: TRBD1; v_gene: TRBV10-3; CDR3aa: CAISEGTGGSPLHF; CDR3nt: TGTGCCATCAGTGAGGGGACAGGGGGATCACCCCTCCACTTT
abundance: few; j_gene: TRBJ2-1; d_gene: TRBD2; v_gene: TRBV7-9; CDR3aa: CASRQGREGPHNEQFF; CDR3nt: TGTGCCAGCAGACAAGGAAGGGAGGGCCCCCACAATGAGCAGTTCTTC
abundance: -; j_gene: TRBJ2-1; d_gene: TRBD2; v_gene: TRBV6-2/TRBV6-3; CDR3aa: CASSYDATSVYSYNEQFF; CDR3nt: TGTGCCAGCAGTTACGACGCAACTAGCGTATACTCCTACAATGAGCAGTTCTTC
abundance: many; j_gene: TRBJ2-5; d_gene: -; v_gene: TRBV3-1; CDR3aa: CASSRANQGIRTQYF; CDR3nt: TGTGCCAGCAGCCGCGCCAATCAGGGGATCAGGACCCAGTACTTC
abundance: few; j_gene: TRBJ2-2; d_gene: TRBD1; v_gene: TRBV6-2/TRBV6-3; CDR3aa: CASSYEGAYTGELFF; CDR3nt: TGTGCCAGCAGTTACGAGGGGGCTTACACCGGGGAGCTGTTTTTT
abundance: -; j_gene: TRBJ2-7; d_gene: -; v_gene: TRBV12-3/TRBV12-4; CDR3aa: CASSLWTEGGYEQYF; CDR3nt: TGTGCCAGCAGTTTATGGACCGAGGGTGGTTACGAGCAGTACTTC
abundance: many; j_gene: TRBJ1-1; d_gene: -; v_gene: TRBV24-1; CDR3aa: CATSDSQSTEAFF; CDR3nt: TGTGCCACCAGTGATTCACAGAGCACTGAAGCTTTCTTT
abundance: many; j_gene: TRBJ2-2; d_gene: -; v_gene: TRBV7-8; CDR3aa: CASSLSRGRPNTGELFF; CDR3nt: TGTGCCAGCAGCCTTTCGAGGGGCCGACCGAACACCGGGGAGCTGTTTTTT
abundance: few; j_gene: TRBJ2-5; d_gene: TRBD1; v_gene: TRBV20-1; CDR3aa: CSAGTGQGLTEYF; CDR3nt: TGCAGTGCTGGTACGGGACAGGGTTTGACAGAGTACTTC
abundance: -; j_gene: TRBJ2-7; d_gene: -; v_gene: TRBV7-2; CDR3aa: CASSPTFGSYEQYF; CDR3nt: TGTGCCAGCAGCCCGACTTTTGGCTCCTACGAGCAGTACTTC
abundance: -; j_gene: TRBJ2-1; d_gene: TRBD2; v_gene: TRBV12-3/TRBV12-4; CDR3aa: CASGLTAGERGNEQFF; CDR3nt: TGTGCCAGCGGTTTGACGGCGGGAGAGCGGGGCAATGAGCAGTTCTTC
abundance: -; j_gene: TRBJ2-7; d_gene: -; v_gene: TRBV20-1; CDR3aa: CSARDTVLDGLSSYEQYF; CDR3nt: TGCAGTGCTAGAGATACGGTACTTGACGGGCTGAGCTCCTACGAGCAGTACTTC
abundance: -; j_gene: TRBJ2-1; d_gene: -; v_gene: TRBV12-3/TRBV12-4; CDR3aa: CASSLGGLRYNEQFF; CDR3nt: TGTGCCAGCAGCCTGGGGGGGCTCCGGTACAATGAGCAGTTCTTC
abundance: many; j_gene: TRBJ2-5; d_gene: -; v_gene: TRBV2; CDR3aa: CASSERETQYF; CDR3nt: TGCGCCAGCAGCGAACGGGAGACCCAGTACTTC
abundance: -; j_gene: TRBJ2-1; d_gene: TRBD1; v_gene: TRBV5-1; CDR3aa: CASSLGQGAASSSYNEQFF; CDR3nt: TGCGCCAGCAGCTTGGGACAGGGGGCCGCCTCAAGCTCCTACAATGAGCAGTTCTTC